These 18 T cell receptor beta chains came from one sample sequenced in a study of cytomegalovirus exposure and HLA in healthy donors. Sequenced by immunoSEQ multiplex PCR; TCRdb stores in-frame clones only, minus some. The sample lists about 350,000 clones; about 85% were seen once. The sample comprised PBMCs. These receptors were taken from a woman aged 25 to 39 in good health and CMV-seropositive.

The rearrangement joins TRBV7-2 to TRBJ1-5; no definite D call. The V gene's germline CDR1 is SGHTA and CDR2 FQGNSA. This CDR3 is built from 16 residues. Trimming took 1 base from V and 5 from J, leaving 15 bases between them. The CDR3 coding sequence is TGTGCCAGCAGCTTAGTTCCAGACCCCCGGTATCAGCCCCAGCATTTT. It specifies CASSLVPDPRYQPQHF.

V is TRBV4-2 and J is TRBJ2-7; 7 bases are shared with TRBD1. Looked up from germline, CDR1 is LGHNA and CDR2 is YNFKEQ. V was clipped by 0 bases and J by 3 bases; unmatched bases: 2. CDR3 length: 14 amino acids. In nucleotides, the CDR3 is TGTGCCAGCAGCCAAGAGGGACAGCACTACGAGCAGTACTTC. Protein sequence: CASSQEGQHYEQYF.

This clone appeared a single time. The chain is built from TRBV30 and TRBJ2-3; the D gene is possibly TRBD2 (6 bases). The CDR3 extends over 16 amino acids. CDR1 GTSNPN and CDR2 SVGIG come from the germline V gene (reference sequence). V was trimmed by 5 bases and J by 2 bases, leaving 20 bases between them. Here the CDR3 DNA reads TGTGCCTGGGTCAGGAAGGCGGGAAGGGACACAGATACGCAGTATTTT. Residues: CAWVRKAGRDTDTQYF.

The rearrangement uses TRBV9 and TRBJ2-2, with TRBD2 as a possible D gene (6 bases). The V and J ends lost 0 bases and 6 bases respectively, with 9 bases between them. CDR1 SGDLS and CDR2 YYNGEE come from the germline V gene. The CDR3 runs 14 residues. This CDR3 reads CASSVAGDSGELFF. DNA of the CDR3: TGTGCCAGCAGCGTAGCTGGGGACTCCGGGGAGCTGTTTTTT.

The chain links TRBV4-3 to TRBJ2-1, with 9 bases that match TRBD1. V lost 0 bases to trimming and J lost 4 bases; unmatched junction nucleotides: 4. The CDR3 totals 16 residues. CDR1 is LGHNA, CDR2 YSLEER, per germline. The CDR3 DNA follows: TGCGCCAGCAGCCAAGAGTCAGGACAGGGGTACAATGAGCAGTTCTTC. It yields the protein CASSQESGQGYNEQFF.

This clone was picked up one time. The genes are TRBV19 and TRBJ2-1; D is perhaps TRBD2 (7 bases). Trimming cost V 4 bases and J 5 bases, with 9 bases left between them. This CDR3 has 13 residues. Germline V gene lookup returns CDR1 LNHDA and CDR2 SQIVND (reference sequence). The CDR3 reads CASSSGGHNEQFF. CDR3 DNA sequence: TGTGCCAGTAGTAGCGGGGGCCACAATGAGCAGTTCTTC. Complete variable domain (other parts from reference TRBV19 and TRBJ2-1): DGGITQSPKYLFRKEGQNVTLSCEQNLNHDAMYWYRQDPGQGLRLIYYSQIVNDFQKGDIAEGYSVSREKKESFPLTVTSAQKNPTAFYLCASSSGGHNEQFFGPGTRLTVL.

This chain uses TRBV15 with TRBJ2-1; D is uncertain. Between the trimmed V and J ends, which lost 0 bases and 5 bases, there was a span of 11 bases. The CDR3 spans 15 residues. Germline CDR1 and CDR2: LNHNV and YYDKDF (reference sequence). CDR3 amino acids: CATSREVWVDNEQFF. Here the CDR3 DNA reads TGTGCCACCAGCAGAGAGGTTTGGGTGGACAATGAGCAGTTCTTC.

The chain couples TRBV6-1 to TRBJ2-7; possible D gene TRBD2, 6 bases. The CDR3 runs 13 residues. The V end was cut by 8 bases, the J end by 3 bases, with 14 bases between. Germline V gene data show CDR1 as MNHNS and CDR2 as SASEGT. The CDR3 region is CASHPAEGYEQYF. The CDR3 coding sequence is TGTGCCAGCCACCCCGCGGAGGGCTACGAGCAGTACTTC.

The rearrangement links TRBV20-1 to TRBJ2-2; D ambiguous. The CDR3 has 9 residues. V gave up 4 bases and J gave up 6 bases, with 0 bases separating them. Germline CDR1 DFQATT, CDR2 SNEGSKA (reference sequence). In DNA, the CDR3 is TGCAGTGCTACCGGGGAGCTGTTTTTT. Amino acid sequence: CSATGELFF.

The rearrangement links TRBV15 to TRBJ1-4, with D perhaps matching TRBD1 (5 bases). Germline V lookup: CDR1 LNHNV, CDR2 YYDKDF (reference sequence). This CDR3 has 18 amino acids. V shed 0 bases and J shed 0 bases, with 14 bases lying between them. CDR3 DNA: TGTGCCACCAGCAGAGATGAAGCAGGGATTGCAACTAATGAAAAACTGTTTTTT. It specifies CATSRDEAGIATNEKLFF.

The rearrangement joins TRBV28 to TRBJ1-1; 7 nucleotides agree with TRBD1. Germline V CDR1 and CDR2: MDHEN, SYDVKM. The CDR3 consists of 16 residues. V lost 4 bases, J lost 0 bases, and 8 bases stayed unmatched. The CDR3 nucleotides are TGTGCCAGCAGTTCGACTCCAGGGGGAATGAACACTGAAGCTTTCTTT. It encodes CASSSTPGGMNTEAFF. Variable domain in full (rest from reference TRBV28 and TRBJ1-1): DVKVTQSSRYLVKRTGEKVFLECVQDMDHENMFWYRQDPGLGLRLIYFSYDVKMKEKGDIPEGYSVSREKKERFSLILESASTNQTSMYLCASSSTPGGMNTEAFFGQGTRLTVV.

The chain recombines TRBV5-1 with TRBJ2-2; 7 bases are shared with TRBD2. CDR3 length equals 17 residues. CDR1 is SGHRS and CDR2 is YFSETQ in the germline V gene. V lost 4 bases, J lost 6 bases, and 15 bases stayed unmatched. The CDR3 nucleotides are TGCGCCAGCAGCCTTCCACCGGGACTACCTCTCCCCGGGGAGCTGTTTTTT. Encoded protein: CASSLPPGLPLPGELFF.

This clone showed up just once. The chain is built from TRBV7-8 and TRBJ2-7; D remains ambiguous. The V and J ends lost 0 bases and 0 bases respectively, with 18 bases between them. CDR1 is SGHVS, CDR2 FQNEAQ, per germline. This CDR3 comprises 18 residues. The CDR3: CASSLAGGPHISSYEQYF. Here the CDR3 DNA reads TGTGCCAGCAGCTTAGCTGGCGGACCGCACATTAGCTCCTACGAGCAGTACTTC.

The chain uses TRBV30 and TRBJ2-7; D is possibly TRBD1 (5 bases). This CDR3 region has 15 residues. V dropped 0 bases and J dropped 6 bases, with 18 bases sitting between them. CDR1 GTSNPN and CDR2 SVGIG come from the germline V gene (reference sequence). The CDR3 region is CAWSVLTANSPEQYF. As DNA, the CDR3 is TGTGCCTGGAGTGTTCTGACAGCGAACAGCCCCGAGCAGTACTTC.

The chain recombines TRBV2 with TRBJ2-2, with D hard to call. The V gene's germline CDR1 is SNHLY and CDR2 FYNNEI. The length of the CDR3 is 12 residues. V was shortened by 7 bases and J by 0 bases, with 3 bases between the two germline ends. CDR3 DNA sequence: TGTGCCAGCATCCCGAACACCGGGGAGCTGTTTTTT. Residues: CASIPNTGELFF.

This clone was detected a few times. V usage is TRBV6-1 and J usage is TRBJ1-2; maybe TRBD1 (5 bases). Germline V gene lookup returns CDR1 MNHNS and CDR2 SASEGT. V was pared by 3 bases and J by 6 bases, with 11 bases between. The CDR3 runs 13 residues. The chain's CDR3 is CASSEWAGNGYTF. In DNA, the CDR3 is TGTGCCAGCAGTGAGTGGGCAGGGAATGGCTACACCTTC.

The genes are TRBV5-6 and TRBJ2-7; 13 nucleotides agree with TRBD2. This CDR3 region has 15 residues. Germline V lookup: CDR1 SGHDT, CDR2 YYEEEE. V was clipped by 0 bases and J by 5 bases; unmatched bases: 2. The CDR3: CASSLGLAGGNEQYF. The CDR3 DNA reads as TGTGCCAGCAGCTTGGGACTAGCGGGAGGAAACGAGCAGTACTTC.

V and J are TRBV27 and TRBJ2-7; possibly TRBD1 for D (6 bases). The V and J ends lost 6 bases and 5 bases respectively, with 20 bases between them. The germline gives CDR1 MNHEY, CDR2 SMNVEV (reference sequence). This CDR3 contains 15 residues. The CDR3 DNA sequence: TGTGCCAGCAGACGAATTAGGACAGTTCGGGACGAGCAGTACTTC. This sequence encodes CASRRIRTVRDEQYF.